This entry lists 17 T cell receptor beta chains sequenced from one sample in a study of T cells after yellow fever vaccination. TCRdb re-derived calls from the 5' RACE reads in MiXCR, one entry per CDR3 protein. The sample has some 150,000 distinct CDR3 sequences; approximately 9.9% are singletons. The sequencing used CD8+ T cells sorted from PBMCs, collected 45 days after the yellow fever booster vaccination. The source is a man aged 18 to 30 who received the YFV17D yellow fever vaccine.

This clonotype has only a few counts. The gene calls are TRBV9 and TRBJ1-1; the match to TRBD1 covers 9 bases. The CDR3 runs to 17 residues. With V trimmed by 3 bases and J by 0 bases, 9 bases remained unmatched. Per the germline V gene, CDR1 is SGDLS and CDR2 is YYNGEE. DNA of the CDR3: TGTGCCAGCAGCGGACCTCATACAGGGGGCATGAACACTGAAGCTTTCTTT. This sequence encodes CASSGPHTGGMNTEAFF.

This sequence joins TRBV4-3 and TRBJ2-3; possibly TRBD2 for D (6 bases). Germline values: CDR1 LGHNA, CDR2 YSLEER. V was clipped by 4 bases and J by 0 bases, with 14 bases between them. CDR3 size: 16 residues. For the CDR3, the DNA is TGCGCCAGCAGCCCTAGGGTAGCGGCCAGCACAGATACGCAGTATTTT. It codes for CASSPRVAASTDTQYF.

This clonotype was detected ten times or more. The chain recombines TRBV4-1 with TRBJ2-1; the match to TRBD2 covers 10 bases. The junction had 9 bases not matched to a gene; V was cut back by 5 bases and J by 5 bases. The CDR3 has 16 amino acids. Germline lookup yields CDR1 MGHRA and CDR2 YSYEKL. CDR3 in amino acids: CASSGALAGWDNEQFF. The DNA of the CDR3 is TGCGCCAGCAGCGGCGCACTAGCGGGGTGGGACAATGAGCAGTTCTTC.

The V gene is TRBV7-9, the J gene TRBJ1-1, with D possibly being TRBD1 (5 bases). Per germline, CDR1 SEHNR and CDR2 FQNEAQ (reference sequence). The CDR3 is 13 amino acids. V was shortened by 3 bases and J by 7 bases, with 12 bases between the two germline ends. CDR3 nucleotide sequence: TGTGCCAGCAGCTTTGGGGGGGTGGGTGAAGCTTTCTTT. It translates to CASSFGGVGEAFF. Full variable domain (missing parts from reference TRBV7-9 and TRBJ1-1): DTGVSQNPRHKITKRGQNVTFRCDPISEHNRLYWYRQTLGQGPEFLTYFQNEAQLEKSRLLSDRFSAERPKGSFSTLEIQRTEQGDSAMYLCASSFGGVGEAFFGQGTRLTVV.

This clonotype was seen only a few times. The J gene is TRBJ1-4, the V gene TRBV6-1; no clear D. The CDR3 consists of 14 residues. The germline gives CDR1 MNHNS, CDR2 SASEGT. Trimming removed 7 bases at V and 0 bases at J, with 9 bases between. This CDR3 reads CASKASATNEKLFF. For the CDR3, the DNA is TGTGCCAGCAAGGCCTCCGCAACTAATGAAAAACTGTTTTTT.

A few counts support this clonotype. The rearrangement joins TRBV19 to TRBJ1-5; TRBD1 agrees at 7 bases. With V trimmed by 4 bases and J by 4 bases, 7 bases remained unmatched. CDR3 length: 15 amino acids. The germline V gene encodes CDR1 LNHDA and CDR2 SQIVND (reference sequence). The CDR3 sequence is CASSTNRGPNQPQHF. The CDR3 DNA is TGTGCCAGTAGTACCAACAGGGGCCCGAATCAGCCCCAGCATTTT.

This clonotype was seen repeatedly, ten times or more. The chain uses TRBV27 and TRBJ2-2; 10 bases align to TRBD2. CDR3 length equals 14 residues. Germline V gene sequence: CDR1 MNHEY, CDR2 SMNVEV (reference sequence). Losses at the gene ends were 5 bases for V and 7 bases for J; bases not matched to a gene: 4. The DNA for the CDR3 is TGTGCCAGCAGTCCGAGACTAGCGGGCGGGGAGCTGTTTTTT. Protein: CASSPRLAGGELFF.

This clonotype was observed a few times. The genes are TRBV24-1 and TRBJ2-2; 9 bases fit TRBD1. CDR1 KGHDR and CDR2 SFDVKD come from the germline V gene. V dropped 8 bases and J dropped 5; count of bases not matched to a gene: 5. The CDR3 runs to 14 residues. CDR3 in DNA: TGTGCCACCACCGACAGGGGGATAACCGGGGAGCTGTTTTTT. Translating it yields CATTDRGITGELFF.

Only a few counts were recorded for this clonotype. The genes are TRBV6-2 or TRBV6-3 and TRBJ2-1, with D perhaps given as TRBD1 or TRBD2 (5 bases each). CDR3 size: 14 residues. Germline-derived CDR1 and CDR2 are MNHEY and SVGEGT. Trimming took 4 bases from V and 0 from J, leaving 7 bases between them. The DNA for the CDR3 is TGTGCCAGCAGTTGGGGGAGCTCCTACAATGAGCAGTTCTTC. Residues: CASSWGSSYNEQFF.

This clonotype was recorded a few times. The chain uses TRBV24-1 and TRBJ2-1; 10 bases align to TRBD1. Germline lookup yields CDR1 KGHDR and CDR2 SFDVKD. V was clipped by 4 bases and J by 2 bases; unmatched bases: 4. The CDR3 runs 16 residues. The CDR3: CATSDGTGAPYNEQFF. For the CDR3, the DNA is TGTGCCACCAGTGACGGGACAGGGGCCCCCTACAATGAGCAGTTCTTC.

The CDR3 loop reads CASSLTSAEQYF. In DNA form, the CDR3 reads TGTGCCAGCAGTCTTACCTCTGCCGAGCAGTACTTC. V usage is TRBV12-3 or TRBV12-4 and J usage is TRBJ2-7; D is uncertain. CDR3 size: 12 residues. Trimming pared 5 bases from V and 6 bases from J, leaving 11 bases between.

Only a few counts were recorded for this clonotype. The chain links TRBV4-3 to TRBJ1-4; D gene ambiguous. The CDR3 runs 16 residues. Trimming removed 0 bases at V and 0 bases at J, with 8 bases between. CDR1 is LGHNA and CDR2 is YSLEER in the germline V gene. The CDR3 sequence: CASSQEGVATNEKLFF. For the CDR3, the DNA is TGCGCCAGCAGCCAAGAAGGAGTTGCAACTAATGAAAAACTGTTTTTT.

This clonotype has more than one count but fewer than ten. The CDR3 DNA follows: TGCGCCAGCAGCCAACAACAGGGATTGAACACTGAAGCTTTCTTT. Translation: CASSQQQGLNTEAFF. V is TRBV4-1 and J is TRBJ1-1; TRBD1 might be the D (6 bases). V gave up 2 bases and J gave up 0 bases, with 10 bases separating them. The germline V gene encodes CDR1 MGHRA and CDR2 YSYEKL. This CDR3 spans 15 amino acids.

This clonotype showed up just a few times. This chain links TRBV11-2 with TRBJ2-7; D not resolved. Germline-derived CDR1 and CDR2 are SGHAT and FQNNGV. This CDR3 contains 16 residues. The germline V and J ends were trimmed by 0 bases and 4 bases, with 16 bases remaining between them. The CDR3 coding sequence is TGTGCCAGCAGCTTAGAGGTTCGGCAGGCCATATACGAGCAGTACTTC. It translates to CASSLEVRQAIYEQYF. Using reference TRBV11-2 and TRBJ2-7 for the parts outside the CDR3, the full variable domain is EAGVAQSPRYKIIEKRQSVAFWCNPISGHATLYWYQQILGQGPKLLIQFQNNGVVDDSQLPKDRFSAERLKGVDSTLKIQPAKLEDSAVYLCASSLEVRQAIYEQYFGPGTRLTVT.

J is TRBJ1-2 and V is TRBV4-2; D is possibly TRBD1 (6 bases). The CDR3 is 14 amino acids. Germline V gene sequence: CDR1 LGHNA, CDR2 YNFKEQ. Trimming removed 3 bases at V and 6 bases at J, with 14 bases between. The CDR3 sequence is CASSQANRVDGYTF. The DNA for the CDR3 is TGTGCCAGCAGCCAGGCAAACAGGGTGGATGGCTACACCTTC.

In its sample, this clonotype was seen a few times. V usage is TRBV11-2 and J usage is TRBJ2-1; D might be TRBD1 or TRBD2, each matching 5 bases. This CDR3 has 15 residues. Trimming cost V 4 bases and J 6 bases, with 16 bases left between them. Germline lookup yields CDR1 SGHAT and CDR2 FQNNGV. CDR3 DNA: TGTGCCAGCAGCTCGGAAACGGAGAGGGGCAATGAGCAGTTCTTC. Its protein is CASSSETERGNEQFF.

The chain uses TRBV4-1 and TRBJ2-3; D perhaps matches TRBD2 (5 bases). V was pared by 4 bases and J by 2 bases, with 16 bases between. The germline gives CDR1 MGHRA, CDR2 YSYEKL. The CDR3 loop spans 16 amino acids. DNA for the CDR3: TGCGCCAGCAGCCCTAAAGGCAGCGGATCCACAGATACGCAGTATTTT. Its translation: CASSPKGSGSTDTQYF.